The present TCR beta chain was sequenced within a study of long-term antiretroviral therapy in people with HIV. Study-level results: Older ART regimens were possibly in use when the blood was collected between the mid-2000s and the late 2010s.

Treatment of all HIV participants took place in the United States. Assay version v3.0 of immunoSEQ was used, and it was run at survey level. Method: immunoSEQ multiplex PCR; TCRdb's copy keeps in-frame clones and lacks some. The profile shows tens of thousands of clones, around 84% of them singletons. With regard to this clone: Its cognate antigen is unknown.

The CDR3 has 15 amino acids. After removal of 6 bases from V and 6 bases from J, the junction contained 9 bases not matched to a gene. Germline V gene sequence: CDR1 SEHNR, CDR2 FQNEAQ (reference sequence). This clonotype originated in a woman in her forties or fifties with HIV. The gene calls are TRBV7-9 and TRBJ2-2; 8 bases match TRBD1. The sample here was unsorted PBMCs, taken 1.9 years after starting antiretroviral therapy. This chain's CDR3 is CASSRQGRGAGELFF. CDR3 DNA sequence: TGTGCCAGCAGTAGACAGGGGCGAGGGGCCGGGGAGCTGTTTTTT.